This T cell receptor beta chain stems from a study of shared clonotypes between healthy human individuals (dated by TCRdb to the early 2020s). General notes on the study: The cohort comprised a couple of women and a few men aged 18 to 49 years. Libraries were prepared and TCR repertoires were sequenced by different laboratories using diverse techniques, in order to increase sequencing depth and limit assay-specific biases. Each donor's leukapheresis produced roughly between roughly 0.9 and 8.9 billion PBMCs. The study deeply sequenced blood TCR repertoires of about 5 healthy adults to estimate repertoire size and the extent of clonotype sharing between individuals. What the authors observed across the whole study: Pairwise subsampling indicated that sequencing depth was expected to affect the degree of clonotype sharing among donors. The genetic and exposure-history diversity represented was limited by the small number of donors. Sampling was restricted to blood, and TCR repertoires in tissues likely differ from the TCR repertoires found in blood.

A few counts support this clone. Its antigen remains unidentified. Base-call qualities are not available, and no considerably larger clone is one nucleotide away. Using the deep immunoSEQ assay, TCR CDR3 regions were amplified from genomic DNA by multiplex PCR. Extracted genomic DNA from each cell subset was distributed evenly across all wells of several immunoSEQ 96-well plates, and each plate was treated as a replicate. For unsorted PBMC, each replicate PCR was loaded with roughly 330 ng genomic DNA, equivalent to tens of thousands of T cell genomes. Ten immunoSEQ deep assay plates were used to sequence the unsorted PBMC genomic DNA. Purified libraries were quantified with a Qubit 3.0 fluorometer, sized on a Bioanalyzer 2100, and re-quantified with the KAPA Library Quantification kit. Each immunoSEQ 96-well plate was sequenced on its own single-read 150-cycle Illumina NextSeq 550 flow cell. Regarding the original processing steps: Because only junctional sequences without quality scores were contained in the immunoSEQ output, filtering matching that applied to full-length reads could not be performed. To assign V/J genes and CDR3, sequences were annotated against IMGT germline references using PyIR, a Python wrapper for IgBLAST v1.9. Reads were removed for weak V/J assignments (E-value above 1e-6), missing CDR3, stop codons, out-of-frame junctions, or ambiguous translated residues. V3J clonotypes were defined by identical inferred V gene, J gene, and CDR3 amino acid sequence. Percentage overlap between repertoires was computed as shared unique clonotypes divided by the size of the smaller repertoire. Three approaches were used to assess repertoire richness: RTK rarefaction, the Chao1 estimator, and Recon v2.1 estimates of unobserved clonotypes. TCRdb's version of the immuneACCESS table is confined to in-frame rearrangements and falls short of the full clone set. An unresolved V gene accounts for under half of the shortfall where checked; the remainder is of unknown origin. V, J and clone size are taken as reported in that table, and D and trimming were inferred from the DNA itself. This sample lists hundreds of thousands of clones; about four fifths were detected once. Of the sample, about 12% is held by the ten largest clones.

Healthy HIV-negative adults with no recently reported acute infections or vaccinations were included as donors. All donors were Caucasian adults living in Nashville, Tennessee, USA. In the unsorted samples, roughly 90 million PBMCs were counted, and genomic DNA was extracted using the QIAamp DNA Blood Mini kit. Blood was obtained by leukapheresis, after which PBMCs were separated by Ficoll-Histopaque density gradient centrifugation and cryopreserved in liquid nitrogen vapor phase. Spanning cysteine to phenylalanine, the CDR3 consists of 15 amino acids. The entry retains the CDR3 DNA only, 45 bases that are in frame from base 1. In the germline V gene, CDR1 corresponds to SGHRS and CDR2 to YFSETQ. Trimming accounts for 0 bases at V and 8 bases at J, while the number of junction bases matched to no gene is 7.

The receptor comes from a woman between 40 and 50 years old in good health. Some clones in this sample may be carry-over from other donors' samples. Sequencing used PBMCs. Recombination linked TRBV5-1 to TRBJ2-1; the central 8 bases match TRBD2. The sequenced DNA: TGCGCCAGCAGCTTGGCGGGAGGGGTCCGGGATGAGCAGTTCTTC. It is translated as CASSLAGGVRDEQFF.